The 10 T cell receptor beta chains below all came from one sample that was sequenced in a study of OX40 agonist ivuxolimab in advanced cancers. The method was immunoSEQ multiplex PCR; TCRdb's version includes in-frame clones alone and lacks a portion of them. The sample holds 65,000 or so clones, 70% to 90% seen once. Sequencing was performed on CD4+ or CD8+ T cells sorted from blood, taken in a trial of the OX40 agonist ivuxolimab. The source is an adult with an advanced solid tumor such as melanoma, head and neck, liver or kidney cancer.

This chain joins TRBV5-1 and TRBJ1-1; D not resolved. Trimming stripped 2 bases from V and 2 bases from J, with 7 bases between. CDR3 length equals 13 residues. Per the germline V gene, CDR1 is SGHRS and CDR2 is YFSETQ. CDR3 coding DNA: TGCGCCAGCAGCTTCAAGGGCAACACTGAAGCTTTCTTT. This translates into CASSFKGNTEAFF.

In regard to this clone: One junction end does not reproduce the germline sequence, and a read error may be involved. V usage is TRBV5-6 and J usage is TRBJ1-5; tentative D call: TRBD1 (6 bases). This CDR3 comprises 17 residues. CDR1 SGHDT and CDR2 YYEEEE come from the germline V gene. The CDR3 bases are TGTGCCAGCAGTTTGGGACACCTCCGGGGGGGCAATCAGCCCCAGCATTTT. It encodes CASSLGHLRGGNQPQHF.

V and J are TRBV2 and TRBJ1-4; no definite D call. There are 19 residues in the CDR3. Trimming shortened V by 0 bases and J by 5 bases, and 22 bases separated the two germline ends. Germline CDR1 is SNHLY and CDR2 is FYNNEI. CDR3 amino acids: CASSEALNSVPLLNEKLFF. CDR3 nucleotide sequence: TGTGCCAGCAGTGAAGCGCTTAATAGTGTCCCACTCCTGAATGAAAAACTGTTTTTT.

The chain is built from TRBV10-3 and TRBJ1-5, with D hard to call. The CDR3 runs 12 residues. CDR1 ENHRY and CDR2 SYGVKD come from the germline V gene. V lost 3 bases and J lost 3, with 3 bases in between. The DNA for the CDR3 is TGTGCCATCAGTGATACCAATCAGCCCCAGCATTTT. This translates into CAISDTNQPQHF.

V usage is TRBV2 and J usage is TRBJ1-1; unclear D gene. Germline CDR1 reads SNHLY; CDR2 reads FYNNEI. This CDR3 spans 12 amino acids. V lost 5 bases to trimming and J lost 1 base, with 5 bases between them. The CDR3 nucleotides are TGTGCCAGCAGTTGGGAGAACACTGAAGCTTTCTTT. Residues: CASSWENTEAFF.

The chain joins TRBV19 to TRBJ1-4; 9 bases map to TRBD1. The length of the CDR3 is 16 residues. The germline gives CDR1 LNHDA, CDR2 SQIVND (reference sequence). V lost 9 bases and J lost 7; bases outside the gene matches: 15. The CDR3 nucleotides read TGTGCCAGCTCGGGACAGGGTGGAGTAAGAAGTGAAAAACTGTTTTTT. As protein: CASSGQGGVRSEKLFF.

The chain couples TRBV7-2 to TRBJ2-5; 7 nucleotides align to TRBD2. The DNA end lines up better with TRBJ2-7; the J call may be wrong. The CDR3 totals 15 residues. The V gene's germline CDR1 is SGHTA and CDR2 FQGNSA. The CDR3 is CASSLMPAGIYEQYF. DNA of the CDR3: TGTGCCAGCAGCTTAATGCCAGCGGGAATATACGAGCAGTACTTC.

The chain has TRBV15 and TRBJ2-7, with 8 bases aligning to TRBD1. Unmatched junction bases numbered 6, after V lost 5 bases and J lost 3 bases. CDR1 and CDR2 (germline): LNHNV, YYDKDF (reference sequence). This CDR3 has 14 residues. The CDR3 DNA is TGTGCCACCAGCGAGGGGGACAGGAGCTACGAGCAGTACTTC. Translation: CATSEGDRSYEQYF.

This chain joins TRBV7-2 and TRBJ2-5; TRBD1 or TRBD2 may be the D gene (7 bases each). CDR1 and CDR2 (germline): SGHTA, FQGNSA. Trimming removed 5 bases at V and 5 bases at J, with 18 bases between. This CDR3 comprises 15 residues. CDR3 amino acids: CASSPGRGRGETQYF. As DNA, the CDR3 is TGTGCCAGCAGCCCGGGGAGGGGGCGCGGGGAGACCCAGTACTTC.

The chain is built from TRBV2 and TRBJ1-5; D is undetermined. The CDR3 length is 13 residues. Germline assignment: CDR1 SNHLY and CDR2 FYNNEI. The germline V and J ends were trimmed by 5 bases and 6 bases, with 11 bases remaining between them. CDR3 in DNA: TGTGCCAGCAGTACCTCGGAGAGTCAGCCCCAGCATTTT. Translation: CASSTSESQPQHF.